This T cell receptor beta chain is from a study of T cell responses to AZD1222 COVID-19 vaccine listed by TCRdb under 2021. About the full investigation: A total of under 250 trial participants underwent TCR sequencing, of whom about 210 had received two doses of AZD1222 and some 25 had received two doses of the MenACWY control vaccine. Trial participants were enrolled by age into 18-55, 56-69 and 70-plus year subgroups, with about 150, 28 and 57 TCR-sequenced participants respectively. Overall results and qualifications from the work: After two AZD1222 doses, spike-specific TCR breadth and depth were significantly higher than at day 0 and than in MenACWY recipients. The 56-69-year group was small, and its depth increase did not reach significance, likely because of low power. Vaccine-associated CD4 TCRs spanned the whole spike protein, with dominant responses in regions 160-218 and 743-854. Reportedly, close to half of the unique spike-specific TCRs recognized epitopes lying outside the regions that are mutated in the B.1.351 and B.1.1.7 variants. Conclusions about previously exposed vaccinees are limited, since just five or six AZD1222 recipients were seropositive for SARS-CoV-2 at baseline. Because no samples from the day 14 peak response were available, repertoires could be characterized only after the peak T cell response. Participants were mostly white British, with more females than males. The authors suggested clonal diversity may have been underestimated.

The CDR3 regions of human TCRbeta chains were analyzed by immunosequencing. Concerning the study's data processing: TCRs in the repertoires were compared against a reference library of SARS-CoV-2-specific TCRs that had been generated with the MIRA antigen-specificity platform. Breadth was defined as the fraction of unique TCRs that were SARS-CoV-2-associated, and depth was defined as the fraction of total T cells that were SARS-CoV-2-associated. Using the MIRA data, each spike-specific TCR was mapped to the spike region that the TCR reacts to and placed in a CD4 or CD8 class. Log10-transformed breadth and depth values were compared by one-way ANOVA with Sidak's multiple comparisons tests. The table was pulled from immuneACCESS by TCRdb, which kept in-frame rearrangements only. Such tables lose some clones; where checked, under half of the loss comes from unresolved V genes, and the rest has no known cause. That table gives V, J and clone size, and the DNA gave D and trimming. The sample table shows 75,000 to 90,000 clones, and roughly 88% are seen once. The ten most abundant clones make up about 3.4% of the sample.

To note about this clone: The specificity of this receptor is unknown. No much larger clone exists at a distance of one base, and base qualities are not known.

This specimen's time point label, per the study, means: about 28 days (+/-7) after the second vaccine dose. AZD1222 recipients whose second dose came at about 4 weeks and those whose second dose came at about 12 weeks were combined into one group, since spike-specific TCR depth and breadth did not differ between the two schedules. Samples from vaccinated people were obtained from the UK trials COV001 and COV002, which included a single-blind randomized controlled phase 2/3 trial of AZD1222 (ChAdOx1 nCoV-19) in healthy adults. For TCRbeta chain sequencing, PBMC samples were collected from trial participants at day 0 and at day 28 after the second dose. This sequence was found in an adult who received the AZD1222 COVID-19 vaccine. This material consisted of peripheral blood, taken 28 days after the second AZD1222 dose.

The DNA sequence is given as TGTGCCAGCAGTTACCAAGATACGCAGTATTTT. Its translation reads: CASSYQDTQYF. The chain is assembled from TRBV28 and TRBJ2-3; too little of a D gene remains to name it. Reading from cysteine to phenylalanine, the CDR3 counts 11 amino acids. The DNA shown is the 33-base CDR3, in frame from base 1. V is shortened by 4 bases, J by 5 bases, and the region joining them spans 4 bases. According to the germline V gene, CDR1 reads MDHEN and CDR2 reads SYDVKM.